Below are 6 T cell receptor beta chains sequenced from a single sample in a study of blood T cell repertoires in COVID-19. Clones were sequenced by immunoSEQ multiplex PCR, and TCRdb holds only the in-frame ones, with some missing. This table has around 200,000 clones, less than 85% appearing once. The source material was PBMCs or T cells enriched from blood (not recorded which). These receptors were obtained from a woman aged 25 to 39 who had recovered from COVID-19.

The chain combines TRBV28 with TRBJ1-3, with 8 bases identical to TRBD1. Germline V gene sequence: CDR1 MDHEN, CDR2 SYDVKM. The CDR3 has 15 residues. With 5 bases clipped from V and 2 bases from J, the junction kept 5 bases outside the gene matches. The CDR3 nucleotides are TGTGCCAGCAGTCCCGACAGGGGCCCTGGAAACACCATATATTTT. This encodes CASSPDRGPGNTIYF.

This CDR3 reads CASSLQGWANEKLFF. In DNA, the CDR3 is TGTGCCAGTAGTCTACAGGGGTGGGCTAATGAAAAACTGTTTTTT. The J gene is TRBJ1-4, the V gene TRBV19, with 7 nucleotides matching TRBD1. The CDR3 is 15 residues long. V lost 5 bases to trimming and J lost 3 bases; unmatched junction nucleotides: 6. CDR1 and CDR2 from the germline V gene are LNHDA and SQIVND (reference sequence).

For the CDR3, the DNA is TGTGCCAGCAGTTTACGGCAGGGTGGCTGGGGCGAGCAGTACTTC. This gives the protein CASSLRQGGWGEQYF. The gene calls are TRBV27 and TRBJ2-7; D perhaps matches TRBD1 (5 bases). Trimming removed 2 bases at V and 6 bases at J, with 17 bases between. The CDR3 extends over 15 amino acids. Per germline, CDR1 MNHEY and CDR2 SMNVEV (reference sequence).

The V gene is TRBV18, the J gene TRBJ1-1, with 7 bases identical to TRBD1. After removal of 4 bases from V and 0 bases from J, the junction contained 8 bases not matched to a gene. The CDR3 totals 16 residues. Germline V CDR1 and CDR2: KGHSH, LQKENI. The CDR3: CASSRQGGELNTEAFF. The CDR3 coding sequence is TGTGCCAGCTCACGACAGGGCGGCGAACTGAACACTGAAGCTTTCTTT.

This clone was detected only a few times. The CDR3 DNA is TGCGCCAGCAGCTTGGGGGTCCAGGGTAATCAGCCCCAGCATTTT. Protein: CASSLGVQGNQPQHF. The chain couples TRBV5-1 to TRBJ1-5; D may be TRBD1 (5 bases). CDR3 length: 15 residues. Germline V lookup: CDR1 SGHRS, CDR2 YFSETQ. V shed 0 bases and J shed 4 bases, with 11 bases lying between them.

CDR3: CASSSNRDNSPRYF. The CDR3 DNA reads TGTGCCAGCAGCTCAAACCGGGACAACTCCCCAAGGTACTTC. The rearrangement uses TRBV13 and TRBJ2-5; tentatively, D is TRBD1 (6 bases). Germline CDR1 reads PRHDT; CDR2 reads FYEKMQ (reference sequence). This CDR3 has 14 residues. V was cut by 4 bases and J by 13 bases, with 22 bases left in between.